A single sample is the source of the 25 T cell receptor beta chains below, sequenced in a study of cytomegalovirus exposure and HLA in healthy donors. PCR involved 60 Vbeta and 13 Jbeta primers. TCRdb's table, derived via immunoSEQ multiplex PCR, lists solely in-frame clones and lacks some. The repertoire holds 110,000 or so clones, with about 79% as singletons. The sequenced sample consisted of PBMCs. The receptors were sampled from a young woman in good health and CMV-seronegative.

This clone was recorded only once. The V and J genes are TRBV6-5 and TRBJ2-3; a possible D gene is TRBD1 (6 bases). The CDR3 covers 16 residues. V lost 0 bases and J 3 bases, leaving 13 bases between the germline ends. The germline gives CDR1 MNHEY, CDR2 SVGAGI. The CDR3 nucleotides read TGTGCCAGCAGTTACTCGGTCAGGGGAATGACAGATACGCAGTATTTT. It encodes CASSYSVRGMTDTQYF.

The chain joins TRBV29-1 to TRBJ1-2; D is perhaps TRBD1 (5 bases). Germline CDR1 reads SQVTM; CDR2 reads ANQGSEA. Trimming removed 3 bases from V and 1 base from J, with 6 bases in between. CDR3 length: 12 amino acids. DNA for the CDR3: TGCAGCGTTGAGACAGATAACTATGGCTACACCTTC. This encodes CSVETDNYGYTF.

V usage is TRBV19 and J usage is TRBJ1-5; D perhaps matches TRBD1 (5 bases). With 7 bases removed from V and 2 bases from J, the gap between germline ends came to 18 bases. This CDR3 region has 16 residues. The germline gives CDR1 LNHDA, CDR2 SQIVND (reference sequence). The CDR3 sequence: CASTWGEPAGNQPQHF. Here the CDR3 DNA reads TGTGCCAGTACATGGGGGGAGCCAGCTGGCAATCAGCCCCAGCATTTT.

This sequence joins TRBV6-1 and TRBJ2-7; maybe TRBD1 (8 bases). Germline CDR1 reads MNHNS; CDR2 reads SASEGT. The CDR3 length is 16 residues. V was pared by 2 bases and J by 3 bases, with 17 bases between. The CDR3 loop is CASSERLAGTGYEQYV. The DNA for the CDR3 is TGTGCCAGCAGTGAACGACTAGCTGGGACAGGCTACGAGCAGTACGTC.

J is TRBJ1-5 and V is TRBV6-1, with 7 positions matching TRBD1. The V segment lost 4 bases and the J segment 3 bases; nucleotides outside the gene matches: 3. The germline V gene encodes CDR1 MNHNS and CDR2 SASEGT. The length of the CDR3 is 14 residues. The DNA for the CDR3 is TGTGCCAGCAGTGGAGACAGGGTCAATCAGCCCCAGCATTTT. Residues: CASSGDRVNQPQHF.

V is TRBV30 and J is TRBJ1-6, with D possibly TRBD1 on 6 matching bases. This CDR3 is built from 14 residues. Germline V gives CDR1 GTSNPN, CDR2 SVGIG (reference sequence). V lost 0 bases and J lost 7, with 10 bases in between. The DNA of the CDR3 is TGTGCCTGGAGTGTATATCAGGGGAATTCACCCCTCCACTTT. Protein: CAWSVYQGNSPLHF.

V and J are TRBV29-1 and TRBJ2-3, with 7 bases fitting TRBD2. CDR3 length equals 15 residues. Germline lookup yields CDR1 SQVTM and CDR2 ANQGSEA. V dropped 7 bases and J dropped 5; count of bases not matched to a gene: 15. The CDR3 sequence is CSEAPGRGNVDTQYF. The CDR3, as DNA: TGCAGCGAGGCCCCGGGGCGGGGGAATGTAGATACGCAGTATTTT.

CDR3 region: CASSPLAGAPDTQYF. CDR3 DNA: TGTGCCAGCTCACCACTAGCGGGAGCACCAGATACGCAGTATTTT. The chain joins TRBV18 to TRBJ2-3; 9 nucleotides agree with TRBD2. The V gene end was trimmed by 1 base and the J gene end by 4 bases; junction bases not matched to a gene: 3. In germline, CDR1 is KGHSH, CDR2 LQKENI. This CDR3 comprises 15 residues.

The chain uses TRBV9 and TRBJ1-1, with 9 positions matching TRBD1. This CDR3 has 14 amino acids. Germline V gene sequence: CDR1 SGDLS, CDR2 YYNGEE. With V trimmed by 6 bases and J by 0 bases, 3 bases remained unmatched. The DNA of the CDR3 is TGTGCCAGCAACCGGGACAGGGTGAACACTGAAGCTTTCTTT. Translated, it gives CASNRDRVNTEAFF. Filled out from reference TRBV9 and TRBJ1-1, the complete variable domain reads DSGVTQTPKHLITATGQRVTLRCSPRSGDLSVYWYQQSLDQGLQFLIQYYNGEERAKGNILERFSAQQFPDLHSELNLSSLELGDSALYFCASNRDRVNTEAFFGQGTRLTVV.

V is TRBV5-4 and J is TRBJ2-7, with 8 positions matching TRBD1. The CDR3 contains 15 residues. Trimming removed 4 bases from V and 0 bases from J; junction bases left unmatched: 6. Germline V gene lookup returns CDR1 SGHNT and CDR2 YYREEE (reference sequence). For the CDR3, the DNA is TGTGCCAGCAGCCCCGGGACAGGACCCTCCTACGAGCAGTACTTC. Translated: CASSPGTGPSYEQYF.

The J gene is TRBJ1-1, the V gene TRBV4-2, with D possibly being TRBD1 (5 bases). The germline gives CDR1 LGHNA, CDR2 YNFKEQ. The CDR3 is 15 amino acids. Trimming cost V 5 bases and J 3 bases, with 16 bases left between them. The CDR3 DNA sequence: TGTGCCAGCAGCGCCCAGGGAAGGGGTGACACTGAAGCTTTCTTT. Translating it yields CASSAQGRGDTEAFF.

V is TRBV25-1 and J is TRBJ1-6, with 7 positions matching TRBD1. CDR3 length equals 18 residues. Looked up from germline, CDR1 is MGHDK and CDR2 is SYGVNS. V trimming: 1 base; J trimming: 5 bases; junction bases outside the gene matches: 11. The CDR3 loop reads CASSEFFKGQGDNSPLHF. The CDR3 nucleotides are TGTGCCAGCAGTGAATTCTTTAAGGGTCAGGGGGATAATTCACCCCTCCACTTT.

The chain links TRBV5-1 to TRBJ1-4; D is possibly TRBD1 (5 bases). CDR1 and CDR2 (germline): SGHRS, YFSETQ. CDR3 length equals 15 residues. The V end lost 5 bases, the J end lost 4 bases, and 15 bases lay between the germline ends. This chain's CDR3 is CASRLGGTDNEKLFF. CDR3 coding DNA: TGCGCCAGCAGACTTGGAGGGACGGATAATGAAAAACTGTTTTTT.

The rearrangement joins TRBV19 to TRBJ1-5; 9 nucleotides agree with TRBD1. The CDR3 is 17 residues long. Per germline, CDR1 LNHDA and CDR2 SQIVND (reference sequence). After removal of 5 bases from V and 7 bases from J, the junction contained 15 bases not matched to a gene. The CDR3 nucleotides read TGTGCCAGTAGTCCATACCCGGACAGGGGAGTGGAACAGCCCCAGCATTTT. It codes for CASSPYPDRGVEQPQHF.

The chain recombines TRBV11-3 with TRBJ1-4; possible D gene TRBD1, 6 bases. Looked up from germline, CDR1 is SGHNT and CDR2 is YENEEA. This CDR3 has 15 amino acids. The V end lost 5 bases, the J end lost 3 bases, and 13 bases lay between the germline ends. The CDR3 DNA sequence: TGTGCCAGCAGCACAGGGACGGACCCTAATGAAAAACTGTTTTTT. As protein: CASSTGTDPNEKLFF.

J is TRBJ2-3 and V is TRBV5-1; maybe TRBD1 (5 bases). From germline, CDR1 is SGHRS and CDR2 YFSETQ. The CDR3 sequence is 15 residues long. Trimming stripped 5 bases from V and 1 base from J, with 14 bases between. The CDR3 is CASSPNTGRTDTQYF. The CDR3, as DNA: TGCGCCAGCAGTCCCAACACAGGTCGCACAGATACGCAGTATTTT.

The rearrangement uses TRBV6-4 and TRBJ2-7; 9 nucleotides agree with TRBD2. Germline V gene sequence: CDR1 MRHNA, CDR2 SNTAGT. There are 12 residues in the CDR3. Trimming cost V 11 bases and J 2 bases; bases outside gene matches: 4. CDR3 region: CAEREAPYEQYF. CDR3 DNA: TGTGCCGAGCGGGAGGCCCCCTACGAGCAGTACTTC.

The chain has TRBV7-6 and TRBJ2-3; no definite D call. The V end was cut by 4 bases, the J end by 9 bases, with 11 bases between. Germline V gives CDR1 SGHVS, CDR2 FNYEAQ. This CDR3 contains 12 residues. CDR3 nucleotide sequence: TGTGCCAGCAGCTCCACTCCTCTCACGCAGTATTTT. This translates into CASSSTPLTQYF.

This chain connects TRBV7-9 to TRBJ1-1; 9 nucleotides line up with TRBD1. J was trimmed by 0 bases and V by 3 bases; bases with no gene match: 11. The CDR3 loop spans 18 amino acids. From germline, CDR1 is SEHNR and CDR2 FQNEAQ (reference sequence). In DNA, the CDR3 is TGTGCCAGCAGCTTCCGGCCCGGGACAGGGCTAATGAACACTGAAGCTTTCTTT. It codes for CASSFRPGTGLMNTEAFF.

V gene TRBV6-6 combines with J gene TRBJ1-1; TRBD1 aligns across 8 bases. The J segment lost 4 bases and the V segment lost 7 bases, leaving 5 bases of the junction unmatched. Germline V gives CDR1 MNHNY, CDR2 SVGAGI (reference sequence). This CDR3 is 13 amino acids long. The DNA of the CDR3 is TGTGCCAGCACTATTACAGGGGGCACTGAAGCTTTCTTT. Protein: CASTITGGTEAFF.

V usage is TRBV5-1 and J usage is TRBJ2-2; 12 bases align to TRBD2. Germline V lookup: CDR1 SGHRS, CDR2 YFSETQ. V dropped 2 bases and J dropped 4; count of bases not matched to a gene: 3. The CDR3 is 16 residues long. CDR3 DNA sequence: TGCGCCAGCAGCTTAGGACTAGCGGGAACCACCGGGGAGCTGTTTTTT. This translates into CASSLGLAGTTGELFF.

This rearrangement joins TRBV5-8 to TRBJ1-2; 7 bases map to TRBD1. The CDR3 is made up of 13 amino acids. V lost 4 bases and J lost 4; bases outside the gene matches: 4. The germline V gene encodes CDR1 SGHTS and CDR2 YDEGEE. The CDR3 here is CASSPTGVYGYTF. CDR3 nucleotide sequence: TGTGCCAGCAGCCCTACAGGGGTCTATGGCTACACCTTC.

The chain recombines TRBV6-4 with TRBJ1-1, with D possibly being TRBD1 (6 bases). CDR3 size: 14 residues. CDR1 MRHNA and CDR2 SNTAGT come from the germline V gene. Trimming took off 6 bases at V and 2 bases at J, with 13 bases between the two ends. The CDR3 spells CASRGSDSNTEAFF. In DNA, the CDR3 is TGTGCCAGCAGGGGATCGGACAGCAACACTGAAGCTTTCTTT.

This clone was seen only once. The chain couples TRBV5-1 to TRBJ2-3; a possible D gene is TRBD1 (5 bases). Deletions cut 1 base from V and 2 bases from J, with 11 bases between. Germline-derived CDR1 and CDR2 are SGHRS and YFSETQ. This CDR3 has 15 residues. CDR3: CASSLLDRNTDTQYF. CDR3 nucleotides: TGCGCCAGCAGCTTGCTCGACAGAAACACAGATACGCAGTATTTT.

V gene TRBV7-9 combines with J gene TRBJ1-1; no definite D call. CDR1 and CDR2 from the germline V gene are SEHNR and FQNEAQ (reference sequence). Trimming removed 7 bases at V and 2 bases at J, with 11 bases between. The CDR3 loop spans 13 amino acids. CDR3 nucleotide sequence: TGTGCCAGCACCCCTCTATTTAACACTGAAGCTTTCTTT. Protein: CASTPLFNTEAFF.